Below, 25 T cell receptor beta chains from the same sample are listed, as sequenced in a study of spatial heterogeneity in lung cancer. TCRdb used MiXCR to reprocess the 5' RACE reads, holding one entry per CDR3 protein. The data hold about 120,000 distinct CDR3 sequences, with about 10% observed a single time. Time point of the sample: blood at routine non-recurrence follow-up after resection. This material consisted of PBMCs, taken at follow-up. These receptors all come from a female donor with early-stage non-small cell lung cancer.

This clonotype was picked up one time. This chain's CDR3 is CASSFLLGPGDTQYF. The CDR3 DNA is TGCGCCAGCAGCTTTTTATTGGGACCGGGAGATACGCAGTATTTT. The genes are TRBV5-1 and TRBJ2-3, with D possibly being TRBD1 or TRBD2 (5 bases each). Per germline, CDR1 SGHRS and CDR2 YFSETQ. The germline V and J ends were trimmed by 2 bases and 5 bases, with 15 bases remaining between them. This CDR3 contains 15 residues.

V and J are TRBV20-1 and TRBJ2-3; TRBD2 matches 9 bases. In germline, CDR1 is DFQATT, CDR2 SNEGSKA (reference sequence). V shed 4 bases, J shed 4 bases, and the junction held 6 bases outside the gene matches. The CDR3 contains 14 residues. CDR3 coding DNA: TGCAGTGCTAAGTTGGCGGGAGGGGCAGATACGCAGTATTTT. Protein product: CSAKLAGGADTQYF.

This clonotype was picked up a small number of times. V and J are TRBV2 and TRBJ2-7; D gene uncertain. Trimming cost V 3 bases and J 0 bases, with 9 bases left between them. The CDR3 is made up of 14 amino acids. Germline V lookup: CDR1 SNHLY, CDR2 FYNNEI. CDR3 residues: CASSEGIVSYEQYF. The CDR3 DNA reads as TGTGCCAGCAGTGAGGGGATCGTCTCCTACGAGCAGTACTTC.

This clonotype has at least ten counts. The chain joins TRBV29-1 to TRBJ2-1; tentatively, D is TRBD1 (5 bases). This CDR3 spans 11 amino acids. Looked up from germline, CDR1 is SQVTM and CDR2 is ANQGSEA. Trimming pared 7 bases from V and 4 bases from J, leaving 8 bases between. CDR3 bases: TGCAGCGCACAGGTTTACAATGAGCAGTTCTTC. Its protein is CSAQVYNEQFF.

The chain links TRBV19 to TRBJ1-1; D gene unclear. CDR3 length: 14 amino acids. The V end lost 5 bases, the J end lost 1 base, and 11 bases lay between the germline ends. Germline CDR1 and CDR2: LNHDA and SQIVND (reference sequence). The CDR3 is CASSLRGQNTEAFF. DNA for the CDR3: TGTGCCAGTAGTCTCCGGGGTCAGAACACTGAAGCTTTCTTT.

This chain uses TRBV12-3 or TRBV12-4 with TRBJ1-4; D might be TRBD1 (5 bases). This CDR3 has 14 residues. The V gene lost 5 bases and the J gene lost 7 bases, with 14 bases spanning the gap. This CDR3 reads CASSPPGEVEKLFF. The CDR3 nucleotides are TGTGCCAGCAGTCCCCCGGGGGAAGTTGAAAAACTGTTTTTT.

The CDR3, as DNA: TGTGCCAGCAAGTTTGGGATGAACACTGAAGCTTTCTTT. Protein: CASKFGMNTEAFF. This chain joins TRBV7-2 and TRBJ1-1, with D unclear. The CDR3 loop spans 13 amino acids. V lost 7 bases and J lost 0, with 9 bases in between. The germline V gene has CDR1 SGHTA and CDR2 FQGNSA. Filled out from reference TRBV7-2 and TRBJ1-1, the complete variable domain reads GAGVSQSPSNKVTEKGKDVELRCDPISGHTALYWYRQSLGQGLEFLIYFQGNSAPDKSGLPSDRFSAERTGGSVSTLTIQRTQQEDSAVYLCASKFGMNTEAFFGQGTRLTVV.

The chain couples TRBV28 to TRBJ1-5; D is undetermined. The length of the CDR3 is 17 residues. Between the trimmed V and J ends, which lost 0 bases and 0 bases, there was a span of 12 bases. The V gene's germline CDR1 is MDHEN and CDR2 SYDVKM. In DNA form, the CDR3 reads TGTGCCAGCAGTTTATGGCTGGGTAGCAATAGCAATCAGCCCCAGCATTTT. It codes for CASSLWLGSNSNQPQHF.

This clonotype appeared many times. The genes are TRBV18 and TRBJ1-2; D gene ambiguous. The CDR3 runs to 14 residues. Germline V CDR1 and CDR2: KGHSH, LQKENI. V was trimmed by 3 bases and J by 4 bases, leaving 12 bases between them. The chain's CDR3 is CASSPYRRVYGYTF. The CDR3 DNA follows: TGTGCCAGCTCACCTTACCGGCGGGTCTATGGCTACACCTTC.

This clonotype occurred a few times. J is TRBJ2-7 and V is TRBV18; D remains ambiguous. V was trimmed by 3 bases and J by 4 bases, leaving 7 bases between them. CDR1 and CDR2 (germline): KGHSH, LQKENI. CDR3 length: 12 amino acids. The CDR3 is CASSPDGYEQYV. In DNA form, the CDR3 reads TGTGCCAGCTCACCCGACGGATACGAGCAGTACGTC.

The chain recombines TRBV2 with TRBJ1-1, with D tentatively TRBD1 (6 bases). Deletions cut 6 bases from V and 0 bases from J, with 14 bases between. The V gene's germline CDR1 is SNHLY and CDR2 FYNNEI. The CDR3 has 15 amino acids. The CDR3 DNA is TGTGCCAGCAGGGAACAGGGCACATTGAACACTGAAGCTTTCTTT. It translates to CASREQGTLNTEAFF.

The table lists this clonotype with a few counts. The CDR3 spells CAIGSQPQHF. CDR3 DNA sequence: TGTGCCATCGGAAGTCAGCCCCAGCATTTT. The chain couples TRBV10-3 to TRBJ1-5; D is uncertain. In germline, CDR1 is ENHRY, CDR2 SYGVKD. The V gene lost 8 bases and the J gene lost 6 bases, with 5 bases spanning the gap. The CDR3 loop spans 10 amino acids.

The chain is built from TRBV10-3 and TRBJ1-5; 9 bases are shared with TRBD1. Germline V gene sequence: CDR1 ENHRY, CDR2 SYGVKD. The V and J ends lost 4 bases and 5 bases, in that order; junction bases with no gene match: 6. CDR3 length: 15 residues. The CDR3 loop reads CAISVGGQGDQPQHF. The CDR3 region has the DNA TGTGCCATCAGTGTAGGGGGACAGGGCGATCAGCCCCAGCATTTT.

This clonotype was detected a few times. V usage is TRBV6-1 and J usage is TRBJ1-5, with D possibly TRBD1 on 6 matching bases. Trimming removed 6 bases from V and 3 bases from J, with 12 bases in between. The CDR3 totals 14 residues. Germline V gene lookup returns CDR1 MNHNS and CDR2 SASEGT. CDR3 sequence (DNA): TGTGCCAGCAGATTAGACAGGAACAATCAGCCCCAGCATTTT. Translating it yields CASRLDRNNQPQHF.

This clonotype was seen a few times. This rearrangement joins TRBV6-2 or TRBV6-3 to TRBJ2-6; weak D call: TRBD1 (5 bases). The V gene lost 4 bases and the J gene lost 1 base, with 14 bases spanning the gap. CDR1 is MNHEY and CDR2 is SVGEGT in the germline V gene. The CDR3 covers 17 residues. CDR3 region: CASSSTLGQSGANVLTF. For the CDR3, the DNA is TGTGCCAGCAGTTCGACTCTAGGACAATCTGGGGCCAACGTCCTGACTTTC.

The gene calls are TRBV14 and TRBJ1-2; no clear D. V lost 4 bases and J lost 0, with 18 bases in between. This CDR3 region has 17 residues. Germline V gene lookup returns CDR1 SGHDN and CDR2 FVKESK. The CDR3 DNA sequence: TGTGCCAGCAGCCTACAAGGCACGCAGCCTTCTAACTATGGCTACACCTTC. It codes for CASSLQGTQPSNYGYTF. Full variable domain (remainder filled in from reference TRBV14 and TRBJ1-2): EAGVTQFPSHSVIEKGQTVTLRCDPISGHDNLYWYRRVMGKEIKFLLHFVKESKQDESGMPNNRFLAERTGGTYSTLKVQPAELEDSGVYFCASSLQGTQPSNYGYTFGSGTRLTVV.

This clonotype was recorded a few times. The V and J genes are TRBV5-4 and TRBJ2-5; TRBD1 aligns across 7 bases. This CDR3 comprises 14 residues. Germline trimming cut 4 bases from V and 5 bases from J; bases unmatched to any gene: 8. The germline V gene has CDR1 SGHNT and CDR2 YYREEE (reference sequence). DNA for the CDR3: TGTGCCAGCAGCCTACAGGGGACCCAGGAGACCCAGTACTTC. Translating it yields CASSLQGTQETQYF.

V gene TRBV6-5 combines with J gene TRBJ1-1, with 8 bases aligning to TRBD1. This CDR3 comprises 17 residues. Germline lookup yields CDR1 MNHEY and CDR2 SVGAGI. The junction had 10 bases not matched to a gene; V was cut back by 2 bases and J by 2 bases. The CDR3 coding sequence is TGTGCCAGCAGTTACGGTAGTAGCAGGGGGCTTAACACTGAAGCTTTCTTT. Amino acids: CASSYGSSRGLNTEAFF.

This clonotype was observed a few times. The V and J genes are TRBV29-1 and TRBJ2-1; TRBD2 matches 13 bases. The CDR3 is 14 residues long. The germline V gene encodes CDR1 SQVTM and CDR2 ANQGSEA. V was pared by 6 bases and J by 4 bases, with 3 bases of the junction left unmatched. CDR3 sequence (DNA): TGCAGCGTAGAGGGACTAGCGGGATACAATGAGCAGTTCTTC. Amino acids: CSVEGLAGYNEQFF.

This clonotype appeared many times. This chain joins TRBV5-4 and TRBJ1-3, with D possibly matching TRBD1 (6 bases). The germline V gene has CDR1 SGHNT and CDR2 YYREEE (reference sequence). Trimming cost V 4 bases and J 5 bases, with 16 bases left between them. CDR3 length equals 15 residues. As DNA, the CDR3 is TGTGCCAGCAGCCCAGACACAGGGCCCCGAAACACCATATATTTT. Residues: CASSPDTGPRNTIYF.

This rearrangement joins TRBV15 to TRBJ2-7; D not certain. CDR3 size: 16 residues. The germline V gene encodes CDR1 LNHNV and CDR2 YYDKDF (reference sequence). V lost 0 bases to trimming and J lost 4 bases, with 16 bases between them. Here the CDR3 DNA reads TGTGCCACCAGCAGAGATAGATCGGGCAGGCTTTACGAGCAGTACTTC. Protein sequence: CATSRDRSGRLYEQYF.

This clonotype was detected a few times. This chain joins TRBV5-1 and TRBJ2-1; 8 bases fit TRBD2. CDR3 size: 15 residues. Germline CDR1 and CDR2: SGHRS and YFSETQ. V dropped 0 bases and J dropped 7; count of bases not matched to a gene: 6. The CDR3 here is CASSLAQRELNEQFF. CDR3 DNA sequence: TGCGCCAGCAGCTTGGCCCAGCGGGAGTTAAATGAGCAGTTCTTC. Full variable domain (remainder filled in from reference TRBV5-1 and TRBJ2-1): KAGVTQTPRYLIKTRGQQVTLSCSPISGHRSVSWYQQTPGQGLQFLFEYFSETQRNKGNFPGRFSGRQFSNSRSEMNVSTLELGDSALYLCASSLAQRELNEQFFGPGTRLTVL.

There are a few counts of this clonotype. This chain joins TRBV20-1 and TRBJ1-1; D not resolved. Looked up from germline, CDR1 is DFQATT and CDR2 is SNEGSKA (reference sequence). The CDR3 runs to 11 residues. V was shortened by 1 base and J by 6 bases, with 6 bases between the two germline ends. CDR3 coding DNA: TGCAGTGCTAGAGCTGATTCTGAAGCTTTCTTT. It specifies CSARADSEAFF.

The V call is TRBV6-5, the J call TRBJ2-1; 10 nucleotides line up with TRBD1. Germline-derived CDR1 and CDR2 are MNHEY and SVGAGI. This CDR3 comprises 15 residues. V was pared by 6 bases and J by 2 bases, with 4 bases of the junction left unmatched. CDR3 region: CASRGDRGAYNEQFF. CDR3 DNA: TGTGCCAGCAGAGGGGACAGGGGCGCCTACAATGAGCAGTTCTTC.

This clonotype came up a few times. The gene calls are TRBV28 and TRBJ2-7; 9 nucleotides agree with TRBD2. The CDR3 consists of 15 residues. Germline V gives CDR1 MDHEN, CDR2 SYDVKM. V dropped 4 bases and J dropped 2; count of bases not matched to a gene: 6. The CDR3 DNA reads as TGTGCCAGCAGTTCGGGACTAGCAGGACCCTACGAGCAGTACTTC. Amino acids: CASSSGLAGPYEQYF.